This is a list of T cell receptor beta chains from one sample in a study of blood T cell repertoires in COVID-19. Sequenced by immunoSEQ multiplex PCR; TCRdb stores in-frame clones only, minus some. The sample yields around 120,000 clones, around 84% seen once. Sequencing was performed on peripheral blood. Receptors originate from a human donor in a cohort sampled during active COVID-19. The CDR3 runs from the conserved cysteine through the conserved F or W. A D gene is named only where the DNA matches it firmly. Size tells how often a clone was seen (once, few, many) or the class of an expanded clone, and some rows leave it out.

clone size: NA; J gene: TRBJ2-1; D gene: TRBD2; V gene: TRBV7-7; CDR3 DNA: TGTGCTAGCAGCTTAGGTGCAGCGGGAGGGCCGAATGAGCAGTTCTTC; CDR3 protein: CASSLGAAGGPNEQFF
clone size: NA; J gene: TRBJ1-2; D gene: TRBD1; V gene: TRBV29-1; CDR3 DNA: TGCAGCGTTACAACTACAGGGGACTCTGGCTACACCTTC; CDR3 protein: CSVTTTGDSGYTF
clone size: NA; J gene: TRBJ2-3; D gene: TRBD1; V gene: TRBV30; CDR3 DNA: TGTGCCTGGGACCGGACAGGGAAAGATACGCAGTATTTT; CDR3 protein: CAWDRTGKDTQYF
clone size: NA; J gene: TRBJ2-5; D gene: TRBD2; V gene: TRBV27; CDR3 DNA: TGTGCCAGCAGTGGTACTAGCGGGGCTCAAGAGACCCAGTACTTC; CDR3 protein: CASSGTSGAQETQYF
clone size: NA; J gene: TRBJ1-1; D gene: TRBD1; V gene: TRBV14; CDR3 DNA: TGTGCCAGCAGCGGACAGGTAAACACTGAAGCTTTCTTT; CDR3 protein: CASSGQVNTEAFF
clone size: few; J gene: TRBJ2-2; D gene: TRBD2; V gene: TRBV7-9; CDR3 DNA: TGTGCCAGCAGCTTAGGTAGCGGGGACACCGGGGAGCTGTTTTTT; CDR3 protein: CASSLGSGDTGELFF
clone size: once; J gene: TRBJ1-5; D gene: TRBD1; V gene: TRBV10-3; CDR3 DNA: TGTGCCATCAGTGAGACCGGGACAGGGGACCAGCCCCAGCATTTT; CDR3 protein: CAISETGTGDQPQHF
clone size: NA; J gene: TRBJ2-1; D gene: TRBD1; V gene: TRBV7-2; CDR3 DNA: TGTGCCAGCAGCTTATTCGGACAGGGGTTAGACAATGAGCAGTTCTTC; CDR3 protein: CASSLFGQGLDNEQFF
clone size: NA; J gene: TRBJ1-1; D gene: NA; V gene: TRBV29-1; CDR3 DNA: TGCAGCGTTGCTTCAGGGTGGGGCATGAACACTGAAGCTTTCTTT; CDR3 protein: CSVASGWGMNTEAFF
clone size: NA; J gene: TRBJ1-1; D gene: NA; V gene: TRBV7-9; CDR3 DNA: TGTGCCAGCAGCTTGGACCCAGCCGACAGGAACACTGAAGCTTTCTTT; CDR3 protein: CASSLDPADRNTEAFF
clone size: NA; J gene: TRBJ1-2; D gene: NA; V gene: TRBV23-1; CDR3 DNA: TGCGCCAGCACCACACCCCGTGCCGTTGTATATGGCTACACCTTC; CDR3 protein: CASTTPRAVVYGYTF
clone size: NA; J gene: TRBJ1-1; D gene: TRBD1; V gene: TRBV3-1/TRBV3-2; CDR3 DNA: TGTGCCAGCAGCCCTGGACAGGGCGAAGCTTTCTTT; CDR3 protein: CASSPGQGEAFF
clone size: NA; J gene: TRBJ2-3; D gene: NA; V gene: TRBV5-4; CDR3 DNA: TGTGCCTGGGCAGGGCTCACAGATACGCAGTATTTT; CDR3 protein: CAWAGLTDTQYF
clone size: NA; J gene: TRBJ2-7; D gene: TRBD2; V gene: TRBV28; CDR3 DNA: TGTGCCAGCAGGCGAGCGGGGAGCTCCTACGAGCAGTACTTC; CDR3 protein: CASRRAGSSYEQYF
clone size: few; J gene: TRBJ1-5; D gene: NA; V gene: TRBV25-1; CDR3 DNA: TGTGCCAGCAGTGTCACAGAGAATCAGCCCCAGCATTTT; CDR3 protein: CASSVTENQPQHF
clone size: NA; J gene: TRBJ2-2; D gene: NA; V gene: TRBV7-7; CDR3 DNA: TGTGCTAGCAGCATGGGACTGGCGAACACCGGGGAGCTGTTTTTT; CDR3 protein: CASSMGLANTGELFF
clone size: few; J gene: TRBJ1-1; D gene: TRBD1; V gene: TRBV27; CDR3 DNA: TGTGCCAGCAGTGGCCGGGACAGGGGGCGTACTGAAGCTTTCTTT; CDR3 protein: CASSGRDRGRTEAFF
clone size: NA; J gene: TRBJ2-5; D gene: TRBD1; V gene: TRBV27; CDR3 DNA: TGTGCCAGCAGTTTAATATCAGGGGGCCTAGAGACCCAGTACTTC; CDR3 protein: CASSLISGGLETQYF
clone size: NA; J gene: TRBJ2-5; D gene: NA; V gene: TRBV7-3; CDR3 DNA: TGTGCCAGCAGCACTGACTACTCGAAGACCCAGTACTTC; CDR3 protein: CASSTDYSKTQYF
clone size: NA; J gene: TRBJ1-1; D gene: NA; V gene: TRBV5-1; CDR3 DNA: TGCGCCAGCAGCTTGGCCGTCATACAGGCCCTAAGGGGGAACACTGAAGCTTTCTTT; CDR3 protein: CASSLAVIQALRGNTEAFF
clone size: NA; J gene: TRBJ2-7; D gene: TRBD1; V gene: TRBV6-5; CDR3 DNA: TGTGCCGTAAAGACAGGGTCGTCCGGGTCCTACGAGCAGTACTTC; CDR3 protein: CAVKTGSSGSYEQYF
clone size: NA; J gene: TRBJ1-1; D gene: NA; V gene: TRBV21-1; CDR3 DNA: TGTGCCAGCAGCAAAGAAGACTCAGGGGGCCGGACGTCACGCCCCGAAGCTTTCTTT; CDR3 protein: CASSKEDSGGRTSRPEAFF
clone size: NA; J gene: TRBJ1-1; D gene: TRBD1; V gene: TRBV28; CDR3 DNA: TGTGCCAGCACGTCAACAGGGGTCACTGAAGCTTTCTTT; CDR3 protein: CASTSTGVTEAFF
clone size: NA; J gene: TRBJ2-5; D gene: NA; V gene: TRBV7-2; CDR3 DNA: TGTGCCAGCAGCTTATTTTCAGGGGAACAAGAGACCCAGTACTTC; CDR3 protein: CASSLFSGEQETQYF
clone size: NA; J gene: TRBJ1-1; D gene: NA; V gene: TRBV5-6; CDR3 DNA: TGTGCCAGCAGTCATACGAGGGTGGTAGCTGAAGCTTTCTTT; CDR3 protein: CASSHTRVVAEAFF
clone size: NA; J gene: TRBJ2-7; D gene: NA; V gene: TRBV5-1; CDR3 DNA: TGCGCCAGCCACATTGGAGGCGGCTACGAGCAGTACTTC; CDR3 protein: CASHIGGGYEQYF
clone size: NA; J gene: TRBJ2-1; D gene: TRBD2; V gene: TRBV25-1; CDR3 DNA: TGTGCCAGCAGTACTCACCTAGGGGCGGGGGGGCCGAATGAGCAGTTCTTC; CDR3 protein: CASSTHLGAGGPNEQFF
clone size: NA; J gene: TRBJ2-1; D gene: TRBD2; V gene: TRBV6-6; CDR3 DNA: TGTGCCAGCAGTTTGGCCGGGACTAGCGGGAATGAGCAGTTCTTC; CDR3 protein: CASSLAGTSGNEQFF
clone size: NA; J gene: TRBJ1-1; D gene: TRBD1; V gene: TRBV7-9; CDR3 DNA: TGTGCCAGCAGCCCCGGACAGGGCGGGACCACTGAAGCTTTCTTT; CDR3 protein: CASSPGQGGTTEAFF
clone size: once; J gene: TRBJ2-7; D gene: TRBD2; V gene: TRBV7-2; CDR3 DNA: TGTGCCAGCAGCTTTGGCAGCGGGATAGCCTACGAGCAGTACTTC; CDR3 protein: CASSFGSGIAYEQYF
clone size: few; J gene: TRBJ1-1; D gene: TRBD1; V gene: TRBV19; CDR3 DNA: TGTGCCAGTAGTTCGTTTACCACAGGGGTGGACACTGAAGCTTTCTTT; CDR3 protein: CASSSFTTGVDTEAFF
clone size: few; J gene: TRBJ2-7; D gene: TRBD1; V gene: TRBV18; CDR3 DNA: TGTGCCAGCTCGGGACAGGGGGCCTCCTACGAGCAGTACTTC; CDR3 protein: CASSGQGASYEQYF
clone size: NA; J gene: TRBJ1-1; D gene: NA; V gene: TRBV7-2; CDR3 DNA: TGTGCCAGCAGCTTAGCGTCCCTTTCTAGCACTGAAGCTTTCTTT; CDR3 protein: CASSLASLSSTEAFF
clone size: NA; J gene: TRBJ2-3; D gene: TRBD1; V gene: TRBV6-5; CDR3 DNA: TGTGCCAGCAAGGGACAGGGGACAGATACGCAGTATTTT; CDR3 protein: CASKGQGTDTQYF
clone size: NA; J gene: TRBJ1-2; D gene: NA; V gene: TRBV3-1/TRBV3-2; CDR3 DNA: TGTGCCAGCAGTCAACACGTCGGAGTCGGAGGCTACACCTTC; CDR3 protein: CASSQHVGVGGYTF
clone size: NA; J gene: TRBJ2-3; D gene: TRBD2; V gene: TRBV3-1/TRBV3-2; CDR3 DNA: TGTGCCAGCAGCCTAGGGGGACTAGCACACGATACGCAGTATTTT; CDR3 protein: CASSLGGLAHDTQYF
clone size: NA; J gene: TRBJ1-6; D gene: NA; V gene: TRBV5-5; CDR3 DNA: TGTGCCAGCAGCTTCTCGAGGGAATCACCCCTCCACTTT; CDR3 protein: CASSFSRESPLHF
clone size: NA; J gene: TRBJ2-3; D gene: NA; V gene: TRBV7-8; CDR3 DNA: TGTGCCAGCAGCCTAACGACAGGAGAAGCCGTCGAAGGTGCTACGCAGTATTTT; CDR3 protein: CASSLTTGEAVEGATQYF
clone size: once; J gene: TRBJ1-5; D gene: TRBD1; V gene: TRBV2; CDR3 DNA: TGTGCCAGCAGCCGGGACAGGGGGCTTTCGGGTCAGCCCCAGCATTTT; CDR3 protein: CASSRDRGLSGQPQHF
clone size: once; J gene: TRBJ2-7; D gene: NA; V gene: TRBV9; CDR3 DNA: TGTGCCAGCAGTGGAGGGCAGGGGGTTTACGAGCAGTACTTC; CDR3 protein: CASSGGQGVYEQYF
clone size: once; J gene: TRBJ2-3; D gene: NA; V gene: TRBV24-1; CDR3 DNA: TGTGCCACCAGTGACCCCAGGGGAGCAGATACGCAGTATTTT; CDR3 protein: CATSDPRGADTQYF
clone size: NA; J gene: TRBJ2-7; D gene: TRBD1; V gene: TRBV5-4; CDR3 DNA: TGTGCCAGCAGCCAGACGGGACAGTTCTACCGTTTC; CDR3 protein: CASSQTGQFYRF
clone size: few; J gene: TRBJ2-3; D gene: NA; V gene: TRBV9; CDR3 DNA: TGTGCCAGCAGCGTTCGGGGGATTAGCACAGATACGCAGTATTTT; CDR3 protein: CASSVRGISTDTQYF
clone size: NA; J gene: TRBJ2-3; D gene: TRBD2; V gene: TRBV7-9; CDR3 DNA: TGTGCCAGCAGCCCCTCGACCTCTAGCGGTGGTAGCACAGATACGCAGTATTTT; CDR3 protein: CASSPSTSSGGSTDTQYF
clone size: NA; J gene: TRBJ2-1; D gene: TRBD2; V gene: TRBV3-1/TRBV3-2; CDR3 DNA: TGTGCCAGCAGCGAAAGCGGGAGGATTGGAAATGAGCAGTTCTTC; CDR3 protein: CASSESGRIGNEQFF
clone size: NA; J gene: TRBJ2-7; D gene: NA; V gene: TRBV28; CDR3 DNA: TGTGCCAGCAGTTTTCCTAGAATCGACGAGCAGTACTTC; CDR3 protein: CASSFPRIDEQYF
clone size: NA; J gene: TRBJ2-5; D gene: TRBD2; V gene: TRBV4-2; CDR3 DNA: TGTGCCAGCAGCCAAGCCTCCGGGACTAGCGGGGGGGCAGGGGAGACCCAGTACTTC; CDR3 protein: CASSQASGTSGGAGETQYF
clone size: NA; J gene: TRBJ2-7; D gene: NA; V gene: TRBV28; CDR3 DNA: TGTGCCAGCAGTTTGCAGGGATTTTACGAGCAGTACTTC; CDR3 protein: CASSLQGFYEQYF
clone size: few; J gene: TRBJ1-6; D gene: TRBD1; V gene: TRBV10-3; CDR3 DNA: TGTGCCACCAACTCTGAGACAGGGTCACCCCTCCACTTT; CDR3 protein: CATNSETGSPLHF
clone size: NA; J gene: TRBJ2-5; D gene: NA; V gene: TRBV7-3; CDR3 DNA: TGTGCCAGCAGCCAGCAGGGGCCACAAGAGACCCAGTACTTC; CDR3 protein: CASSQQGPQETQYF
clone size: NA; J gene: TRBJ2-6; D gene: TRBD1; V gene: TRBV28; CDR3 DNA: TGTGCCAGCAGTTTACCGACGGGACAGGGGTTCCCTGGGGCCAACGTCCTGACTTTC; CDR3 protein: CASSLPTGQGFPGANVLTF
clone size: NA; J gene: TRBJ1-4; D gene: NA; V gene: TRBV7-3; CDR3 DNA: TGTGCCAGCAGCGCAACAGGAACTGCGTCGGGTGAAAAACTGTTTTTT; CDR3 protein: CASSATGTASGEKLFF
clone size: few; J gene: TRBJ2-2; D gene: NA; V gene: TRBV7-9; CDR3 DNA: TGTGCCGGTAAATGGACAGAACCCACCGGGGAGCTGTTTTTT; CDR3 protein: CAGKWTEPTGELFF